The 32 T cell receptor beta chains reported below all come from one sample, sequenced in a study of T cell changes during pregnancy in multiple sclerosis. Profiled with immunoSEQ multiplex PCR; TCRdb holds only in-frame clones, not every one. The table shows over 30,000 clones, with around 93% occurring only once. The starting material was CD4+ T cells from peripheral blood mononuclear cells, obtained after pregnancy. The receptors were gathered from a female donor with multiple sclerosis, enrolled in a pregnancy study.

The chain couples TRBV30 to TRBJ2-4; no reliable D call. The CDR3 has 15 residues. Germline V gives CDR1 GTSNPN, CDR2 SVGIG (reference sequence). V lost 0 bases, J lost 5 bases, and 14 bases lay in between. CDR3 sequence: CAWSVRLGQENIQYF. The CDR3, as DNA: TGTGCCTGGAGTGTACGCTTGGGTCAGGAAAACATTCAGTACTTC.

The chain recombines TRBV29-1 with TRBJ2-1, with no clear D. V lost 1 base, J lost 3 bases, and 10 bases lay in between. Germline V gene sequence: CDR1 SQVTM, CDR2 ANQGSEA. CDR3 length equals 14 residues. Here the CDR3 DNA reads TGCAGCGTTGAAGGCTCGACGGGCTACAATGAGCAGTTCTTC. This encodes CSVEGSTGYNEQFF.

This clone was seen a single time. The V and J genes are TRBV6-5 and TRBJ2-1, with 12 bases lining up with TRBD1. Looked up from germline, CDR1 is MNHEY and CDR2 is SVGAGI. The CDR3 has 15 amino acids. Trimming cost V 7 bases and J 5 bases; bases outside gene matches: 6. CDR3 sequence reads: CASKTGTGGHNEQFF. The CDR3 nucleotides read TGTGCCAGCAAAACCGGGACAGGGGGCCACAATGAGCAGTTCTTC.

The chain combines TRBV9 with TRBJ1-3; D remains unclear. Germline CDR1 reads SGDLS; CDR2 reads YYNGEE. V was pared by 2 bases and J by 0 bases, with 9 bases between. The CDR3 totals 15 residues. The CDR3 region is CASSVGINSGNTIYF. CDR3 DNA sequence: TGTGCCAGCAGCGTGGGCATAAACTCTGGAAACACCATATATTTT.

This clone appeared a few times. The J gene is TRBJ1-2, the V gene TRBV5-8; 9 bases match TRBD1. The CDR3 sequence is 16 residues long. Germline assignment: CDR1 SGHTS and CDR2 YDEGEE. Unmatched junction bases numbered 9, after V lost 4 bases and J lost 2 bases. The CDR3: CASSHGQGWKNYGYTF. CDR3 nucleotide sequence: TGTGCCAGCAGCCACGGACAGGGGTGGAAAAACTATGGCTACACCTTC. The entire variable domain, with the rest obtained from reference TRBV5-8 and TRBJ1-2, is as follows: EAGVTQSPTHLIKTRGQQATLRCSPISGHTSVYWYQQALGLGLQFLLWYDEGEERNRGNFPPRFSGRQFPNYSSELNVNALELEDSALYLCASSHGQGWKNYGYTFGSGTRLTVV.

The chain carries TRBV19 and TRBJ2-2; D is perhaps TRBD2 (6 bases). Deletions cut 4 bases from V and 7 bases from J, with 13 bases between. CDR1 and CDR2 (germline): LNHDA, SQIVND (reference sequence). The CDR3 has 14 residues. CDR3 residues: CASSTQASVGELFF. The CDR3 nucleotides are TGTGCCAGTAGTACCCAAGCTAGCGTCGGGGAGCTGTTTTTT.

The gene calls are TRBV5-4 and TRBJ2-3, with 8 positions matching TRBD2. Germline V gene sequence: CDR1 SGHNT, CDR2 YYREEE (reference sequence). The CDR3 loop spans 17 amino acids. The V and J ends lost 4 bases and 2 bases, in that order; junction bases with no gene match: 12. CDR3 coding DNA: TGTGCCAGCAGCCCCAATCAGCGGGGGAGCGTCACAGATACGCAGTATTTT. It codes for CASSPNQRGSVTDTQYF. Full variable domain (outside the CDR3, taken from reference TRBV5-4 and TRBJ2-3): ETGVTQSPTHLIKTRGQQVTLRCSSQSGHNTVSWYQQALGQGPQFIFQYYREEENGRGNFPPRFSGLQFPNYSSELNVNALELDDSALYLCASSPNQRGSVTDTQYFGPGTRLTVL.

V and J are TRBV5-4 and TRBJ1-3, with D perhaps TRBD1 (5 bases). This CDR3 is 15 amino acids long. V dropped 6 bases and J dropped 0 bases, with 13 bases sitting between them. Germline CDR1 reads SGHNT; CDR2 reads YYREEE (reference sequence). CDR3 DNA sequence: TGTGCCAGCAAGGCGACAGCGAACTCTGGAAACACCATATATTTT. Translation gives CASKATANSGNTIYF.

In DNA, the CDR3 is TGTGCCAGCAGCTTCCAGGGCTCTAATTCACCCCTCCACTTT. This encodes CASSFQGSNSPLHF. The chain couples TRBV7-2 to TRBJ1-6, with D perhaps TRBD1 (5 bases). V lost 3 bases, J lost 6 bases, and 9 bases lay in between. CDR3 length equals 14 residues. Per the germline V gene, CDR1 is SGHTA and CDR2 is FQGNSA.

J is TRBJ2-1 and V is TRBV7-8; perhaps TRBD2 as D (5 bases). The CDR3 length is 13 residues. Per the germline V gene, CDR1 is SGHVS and CDR2 is FQNEAQ. V was clipped by 3 bases and J by 12 bases, with 15 bases between them. CDR3 DNA: TGTGCCAGCAGCTTGCAAGGACTTCCCCGGCAGTTCTTC. Amino acid sequence: CASSLQGLPRQFF.

The J gene is TRBJ1-1, the V gene TRBV18; weak D call: TRBD1 (5 bases). The ends were cut back, 2 bases at V and 5 bases at J, with 12 bases in the middle. In germline, CDR1 is KGHSH, CDR2 LQKENI. The CDR3 runs to 14 residues. CDR3 nucleotides: TGTGCCAGCTCACCAGCGGGGCCGATTACTGAAGCTTTCTTT. Its translation: CASSPAGPITEAFF. Together with reference TRBV18 and TRBJ1-1, the CDR3 gives the full variable domain: NAGVMQNPRHLVRRRGQEARLRCSPMKGHSHVYWYRQLPEEGLKFMVYLQKENIIDESGMPKERFSAEFPKEGPSILRIQQVVRGDSAAYFCASSPAGPITEAFFGQGTRLTVV.

The gene calls are TRBV1 and TRBJ2-2; the D call TRBD2 from the table was never checked on the DNA. TRBV1 is reported as a pseudogene. The CDR3 is 18 amino acids. For the CDR3, the DNA is TGCACCAGCAGCCAAGATAAGTGGAAGCGGGGGCGAACCGGGGAGCTGTTTTTT. Amino acid sequence: CTSSQDKWKRGRTGELFF.

This sequence joins TRBV6-5 and TRBJ2-6; D call uncertain. The CDR3 totals 15 residues. Trimming left V 8 bases short and J 1 base short, with 12 bases between. Germline V gene sequence: CDR1 MNHEY, CDR2 SVGAGI. The CDR3 region has the DNA TGTGCCAGCGGAATAGCCCTTTCTGGGGCCAACGTCCTGACTTTC. Amino acid sequence: CASGIALSGANVLTF.

The rearrangement links TRBV11-2 to TRBJ2-3, with 9 bases identical to TRBD1. The germline CDR1 and CDR2 sequences are SGHAT and FQNNGV. The V and J ends lost 5 bases and 3 bases, in that order; junction bases with no gene match: 3. This CDR3 spans 14 amino acids. The CDR3 loop reads CASSVGQGTDTQYF. The DNA of the CDR3 is TGTGCCAGCAGCGTTGGACAGGGGACAGATACGCAGTATTTT.

V and J are TRBV5-1 and TRBJ2-5; D is ambiguous. Per germline, CDR1 SGHRS and CDR2 YFSETQ. There are 13 residues in the CDR3. V was pared by 0 bases and J by 9 bases, with 12 bases between. The CDR3 spells CASSLELSVAQYF. The CDR3 nucleotides are TGCGCCAGCAGCTTGGAACTATCCGTGGCCCAGTACTTC.

The genes are TRBV6-1 and TRBJ2-1, with TRBD1 as a possible D gene (5 bases). CDR1 MNHNS and CDR2 SASEGT come from the germline V gene. The CDR3 extends over 14 amino acids. The V end lost 3 bases, the J end lost 5 bases, and 11 bases lay between the germline ends. As DNA, the CDR3 is TGTGCCAGCAGTGACCAGGGTGACGACAATGAGCAGTTCTTC. Residues: CASSDQGDDNEQFF.

V gene TRBV9 combines with J gene TRBJ2-1, with 7 nucleotides matching TRBD1. Germline V lookup: CDR1 SGDLS, CDR2 YYNGEE. The CDR3 is made up of 14 amino acids. V was clipped by 0 bases and J by 6 bases; unmatched bases: 3. For the CDR3, the DNA is TGTGCCAGCAGCGTAGCCGGGACAGTCAATGAGCAGTTCTTC. This translates into CASSVAGTVNEQFF.

The chain uses TRBV5-1 and TRBJ2-7, with 8 positions matching TRBD1. V lost 3 bases to trimming and J lost 5 bases; unmatched junction nucleotides: 10. Per germline, CDR1 SGHRS and CDR2 YFSETQ. The CDR3 extends over 15 amino acids. The CDR3 region is CASSSGQGRYDEQYF. CDR3 coding DNA: TGCGCCAGCAGCTCAGGACAGGGAAGGTATGACGAGCAGTACTTC.

The V and J genes are TRBV7-6 and TRBJ2-2; 7 positions agree with TRBD1. J was trimmed by 9 bases and V by 6 bases; bases with no gene match: 10. There are 14 residues in the CDR3. Per the germline V gene, CDR1 is SGHVS and CDR2 is FNYEAQ. CDR3 residues: CASSSGTDLRELFF. The CDR3 region has the DNA TGTGCCAGCAGTTCCGGGACAGACCTCCGGGAGCTGTTTTTT.

This clone was detected only once. The J gene is TRBJ1-1, the V gene TRBV7-9; D unclear. The germline V gene has CDR1 SEHNR and CDR2 FQNEAQ (reference sequence). CDR3 length equals 15 residues. With 2 bases removed from V and 6 bases from J, the gap between germline ends came to 16 bases. The CDR3 reads CASSLRGTPSPEAFF. DNA for the CDR3: TGTGCCAGCAGCTTAAGAGGCACACCAAGTCCTGAAGCTTTCTTT.

The V gene is TRBV7-3, the J gene TRBJ1-6, with D perhaps TRBD1 (6 bases). Germline lookup yields CDR1 SGHTA and CDR2 FQGTGA. The CDR3 contains 15 residues. V was clipped by 5 bases and J by 8 bases, with 16 bases between them. The CDR3 sequence is CASSKHQGIDSPLHF. In nucleotides, the CDR3 is TGTGCCAGCAGCAAGCATCAGGGGATAGATTCACCCCTCCACTTT. Combining the CDR3 with reference TRBV7-3 and TRBJ1-6 gives the whole variable domain GAGVSQTPSNKVTEKGKYVELRCDPISGHTALYWYRQSLGQGPEFLIYFQGTGAADDSGLPNDRFFAVRPEGSVSTLKIQRTERGDSAVYLCASSKHQGIDSPLHFGNGTRLTVT.

The rearrangement uses TRBV2 and TRBJ2-5; 11 bases match TRBD2. The ends lost 6 bases at V and 2 bases at J; junction bases unmatched: 14. The CDR3 length is 18 residues. Germline loops: CDR1 SNHLY, CDR2 FYNNEI. In DNA form, the CDR3 reads TGTGCCAGCAGCCTCCTACTTCCGGGACTAGCGGAACAAGAGACCCAGTACTTC. Translated, it gives CASSLLLPGLAEQETQYF.

The gene calls are TRBV5-1 and TRBJ1-3; no definite D call. Trimming shortened V by 0 bases and J by 0 bases, and 7 bases separated the two germline ends. Germline-derived CDR1 and CDR2 are SGHRS and YFSETQ. The CDR3 runs 15 residues. CDR3 nucleotides: TGCGCCAGCAGCTTGGGAAGAGTCTCTGGAAACACCATATATTTT. Encoded protein: CASSLGRVSGNTIYF.

This chain connects TRBV6-5 to TRBJ2-5; tentatively, D is TRBD1 (6 bases). The CDR3 has 14 amino acids. In germline, CDR1 is MNHEY, CDR2 SVGAGI. Deletions cut 6 bases from V and 4 bases from J, with 15 bases between. The CDR3 sequence is CASRRRQAGETQYF. CDR3 bases: TGTGCCAGCAGACGCAGACAGGCGGGAGAGACCCAGTACTTC.

The rearrangement joins TRBV5-1 to TRBJ2-7; 9 bases agree with TRBD1. From germline, CDR1 is SGHRS and CDR2 YFSETQ. CDR3 size: 13 residues. The V segment lost 2 bases and the J segment 5 bases; nucleotides outside the gene matches: 2. CDR3 loop: CASSLQGAHEQYF. CDR3 DNA: TGCGCCAGCAGCTTACAGGGGGCCCACGAGCAGTACTTC.

The chain employs TRBV5-6 and TRBJ1-3; tentatively, D is TRBD1 (5 bases). The CDR3 consists of 12 residues. The V end lost 4 bases, the J end lost 9 bases, and 11 bases lay between the germline ends. Germline V gene lookup returns CDR1 SGHDT and CDR2 YYEEEE. The CDR3 reads CASSLGGATIYF. The DNA for the CDR3 is TGTGCCAGCAGCCTGGGGGGAGCCACCATATATTTT.

The chain joins TRBV11-2 to TRBJ2-3; TRBD2 aligns across 8 bases. The V and J ends lost 3 bases and 3 bases, in that order; junction bases with no gene match: 5. The CDR3 totals 15 residues. Germline-derived CDR1 and CDR2 are SGHAT and FQNNGV. The CDR3: CASSLNSGGTDTQYF. CDR3 nucleotides: TGTGCCAGCAGCTTGAACAGCGGGGGAACAGATACGCAGTATTTT.

The genes are TRBV6-6 and TRBJ2-5, with TRBD2 identical over 11 bases. Trimming removed 6 bases from V and 2 bases from J; junction bases left unmatched: 5. The CDR3 is made up of 15 amino acids. CDR1 is MNHNY and CDR2 is SVGAGI in the germline V gene (reference sequence). As DNA, the CDR3 is TGTGCCAGCAGAACTAGCGGGAGTACTCAAGAGACCCAGTACTTC. It yields the protein CASRTSGSTQETQYF.

The rearrangement uses TRBV6-5 and TRBJ1-4; D is perhaps TRBD1 (5 bases). The V end was cut by 2 bases, the J end by 4 bases, with 11 bases between. The CDR3 has 15 amino acids. Looked up from germline, CDR1 is MNHEY and CDR2 is SVGAGI. The CDR3 here is CASSYRWGGNEKLFF. CDR3 sequence (DNA): TGTGCCAGCAGTTACCGGTGGGGGGGTAATGAAAAACTGTTTTTT.

This clone was seen a handful of times. The rearrangement joins TRBV27 to TRBJ2-7, with D possibly being TRBD1 (5 bases). V dropped 0 bases and J dropped 0 bases, with 6 bases sitting between them. Germline CDR1 reads MNHEY; CDR2 reads SMNVEV (reference sequence). This CDR3 contains 14 residues. CDR3: CASSLSGHSYEQYF. The DNA for the CDR3 is TGTGCCAGCAGTTTATCGGGGCACTCCTACGAGCAGTACTTC.

The chain joins TRBV15 to TRBJ2-5; 8 bases agree with TRBD2. The CDR3 has 14 amino acids. Trimming cost V 3 bases and J 7 bases; bases outside gene matches: 7. Germline assignment: CDR1 LNHNV and CDR2 YYDKDF (reference sequence). CDR3 coding DNA: TGTGCCACCAGCAGCGGGAGGGGTAAAGGGACCCAGTACTTC. The encoded protein is CATSSGRGKGTQYF.

The chain carries TRBV30 and TRBJ1-2; 7 bases map to TRBD1. V trimming: 0 bases; J trimming: 4 bases; junction bases outside the gene matches: 8. The V gene's germline CDR1 is GTSNPN and CDR2 SVGIG (reference sequence). CDR3 size: 15 residues. This chain's CDR3 is CAWSVTGISPYGYTF. The CDR3 DNA sequence: TGTGCCTGGAGTGTGACAGGGATAAGTCCCTATGGCTACACCTTC.